These 15 T cell receptor beta chains were all obtained from the same sample, sequenced in a study of blood T cell repertoires in COVID-19. The data were produced by immunoSEQ multiplex PCR, yet TCRdb's version contains in-frame clones alone and is incomplete. The profile shows about 110,000 clones, about 76% of them singletons. Sequencing input: peripheral blood. These receptors were taken from a woman aged 70 to 79 with acute or convalescent COVID-19.

The chain uses TRBV30 and TRBJ2-1; 7 bases are shared with TRBD1. The trim removed 2 bases at V and 2 bases at J, leaving 6 bases unmatched. The CDR3 loop spans 15 amino acids. Germline CDR1 reads GTSNPN; CDR2 reads SVGIG (reference sequence). CDR3 bases: TGTGCCTGGAGTCGACAGGGTAGGGCCTACAATGAGCAGTTCTTC. Its translation: CAWSRQGRAYNEQFF.

This chain connects TRBV10-2 to TRBJ2-7, with a weak D call TRBD1 (5 bases). The CDR3 is made up of 14 amino acids. Germline-derived CDR1 and CDR2 are WSHSY and SAAADI. Trimming stripped 2 bases from V and 6 bases from J, with 14 bases between. CDR3 residues: CASSEIQGMGEQYF. For the CDR3, the DNA is TGCGCCAGCAGTGAGATCCAGGGTATGGGCGAGCAGTACTTC.

The CDR3 here is CASSYVQASGNTIYF. The CDR3 coding sequence is TGTGCCAGCAGTTACGTCCAGGCCTCTGGAAACACCATATATTTT. The chain is built from TRBV6-2 or TRBV6-3 and TRBJ1-3; no clear D. The V and J ends lost 2 bases and 0 bases respectively, with 8 bases between them. In germline, CDR1 is MNHEY, CDR2 SVGEGT. The CDR3 has 15 residues.

Remarks on this clone: One junction end does not reproduce the germline sequence, and a read error may be involved. The rearrangement uses TRBV24-1 and TRBJ1-1; D gene ambiguous. The CDR3 covers 12 residues. In germline, CDR1 is KGHDR, CDR2 SFDVKD. As DNA, the CDR3 is TGTGCCACCAGTGAGGGCCAACTCCAGAAAGTGTTT. Protein sequence: CATSEGQLQKVF.

The chain couples TRBV7-2 to TRBJ2-3; 12 positions agree with TRBD1. Germline lookup yields CDR1 SGHTA and CDR2 FQGNSA. This CDR3 is 16 amino acids long. J lost 4 bases, V lost 5 bases, and 7 bases had no gene match. The CDR3 spells CASSIGTGGAADTQYF. DNA of the CDR3: TGTGCCAGCAGCATAGGGACAGGGGGCGCCGCAGATACGCAGTATTTT.

The chain employs TRBV11-2 and TRBJ2-1; D is perhaps TRBD2 (6 bases). Germline V lookup: CDR1 SGHAT, CDR2 FQNNGV. The ends were cut back, 3 bases at V and 5 bases at J, with 11 bases in the middle. The CDR3 spans 14 residues. The CDR3 sequence: CASSFFGGHNEQFF. The DNA of the CDR3 is TGTGCCAGCAGCTTCTTCGGGGGACACAATGAGCAGTTCTTC.

This clone was seen a handful of times. CDR3 sequence (DNA): TGCAGTGCCGTCGTTTTCAATGAGCAGTTCTTC. Residues: CSAVVFNEQFF. The chain joins TRBV20-1 to TRBJ2-1; D is ambiguous. This CDR3 has 11 amino acids. CDR1 is DFQATT, CDR2 SNEGSKA, per germline (reference sequence). V gave up 6 bases and J gave up 6 bases, with 9 bases separating them.

The chain recombines TRBV28 with TRBJ1-5, with 8 bases lining up with TRBD1. There are 14 residues in the CDR3. V trimming: 6 bases; J trimming: 4 bases; junction bases outside the gene matches: 5. The germline CDR1 and CDR2 sequences are MDHEN and SYDVKM. The CDR3 region has the DNA TGTGCCAGCAGGACAGGGGTAAGGAATCAGCCCCAGCATTTT. Its translation is CASRTGVRNQPQHF.

This clone was counted once. The V and J genes are TRBV28 and TRBJ2-7; 9 bases are shared with TRBD1. The CDR3 has 20 residues. The ends lost 6 bases at V and 3 bases at J; junction bases unmatched: 24. Germline V lookup: CDR1 MDHEN, CDR2 SYDVKM. The CDR3 protein is CASSPGLGQGKKLQGYEQYF. In DNA form, the CDR3 reads TGTGCCAGCAGCCCCGGCCTGGGACAGGGAAAAAAGCTCCAAGGCTACGAGCAGTACTTC.

In its sample, this clone was seen a few times. The chain combines TRBV2 with TRBJ1-1, with TRBD1 identical over 8 bases. The CDR3 totals 15 residues. V was clipped by 7 bases and J by 5 bases; unmatched bases: 12. Looked up from germline, CDR1 is SNHLY and CDR2 is FYNNEI. In DNA form, the CDR3 reads TGTGCCAGCAATTGGCAGGGGGCGCCGGGGACTGAAGCTTTCTTT. It is translated as CASNWQGAPGTEAFF.

The table lists this clone with a few counts. Other nucleotide sequences in the sample specify the same CDR3. V usage is TRBV18 and J usage is TRBJ2-5, with 10 bases aligning to TRBD1. Germline CDR1 and CDR2: KGHSH and LQKENI. The V segment lost 2 bases and the J segment 5 bases; nucleotides outside the gene matches: 2. CDR3 length equals 14 residues. The CDR3 nucleotides are TGTGCCAGCTCACCATCGGGACAGGGGGAGACCCAGTACTTC. Amino acid sequence: CASSPSGQGETQYF.

As to this clone: The junction differs from germline at one of its ends, possibly a read error. V is TRBV11-2 and J is TRBJ2-7; D possibly corresponds to TRBD1 (5 bases). The CDR3 is 14 amino acids. Germline values: CDR1 SGHAT, CDR2 FQNNGV. For the CDR3, the DNA is TGTGCCAGCAGCTACGGACAACCGGCTGAGTATGCCCACTTC. As protein: CASSYGQPAEYAHF.

In nucleotides, the CDR3 is TGTGCCAGCAGTGAAGGAGGGAACCAAGAGACCCAGTACTTC. It encodes CASSEGGNQETQYF. V is TRBV6-1 and J is TRBJ2-5, with D maybe TRBD2 (5 bases). V lost 1 base, J lost 0 bases, and 6 bases lay in between. Germline V gene data show CDR1 as MNHNS and CDR2 as SASEGT. CDR3 size: 14 residues.

V is TRBV7-9 and J is TRBJ2-1; no clear D. CDR1 SEHNR and CDR2 FQNEAQ come from the germline V gene (reference sequence). The CDR3 loop spans 14 amino acids. V was cut by 5 bases and J by 7 bases, with 15 bases left in between. Written as DNA, the CDR3 is TGTGCCAGCAGCCCAGAAGGAGCGTGGAATGAGCAGTTCTTC. Its translation: CASSPEGAWNEQFF.

The chain combines TRBV9 with TRBJ2-2; TRBD1 aligns across 8 bases. CDR3 size: 18 residues. V gave up 7 bases and J gave up 1 base; unmatched junction bases: 15. The V gene's germline CDR1 is SGDLS and CDR2 YYNGEE. CDR3 region: CASGKGQGARGNTGELFF. CDR3 DNA: TGTGCCAGCGGAAAAGGGCAGGGGGCGCGGGGGAACACCGGGGAGCTGTTTTTT.